These 27 T cell receptor beta chains were all obtained from the same sample, sequenced in a study of cytomegalovirus exposure and HLA in healthy donors. PCR involved 60 Vbeta and 13 Jbeta primers. Sequencing used immunoSEQ multiplex PCR; TCRdb keeps in-frame clones, though not all of them. Of nearly 95,000 clones detected, less than 10% appear once; the ten largest clones hold under 3%. Sequenced material: PBMCs. These receptors originate from a man aged 45 to 65 in good health and CMV-seronegative.

The CDR3 loop is CASSSKQGRGPYEQYF. CDR3 nucleotides: TGTGCCAGCAGCTCGAAACAGGGCCGAGGCCCCTACGAGCAGTACTTC. The chain couples TRBV5-8 to TRBJ2-7, with D tentatively TRBD1 (6 bases). The CDR3 loop spans 16 amino acids. The V gene's germline CDR1 is SGHTS and CDR2 YDEGEE. Trimming cost V 3 bases and J 2 bases, with 18 bases left between them. Full variable domain (remainder filled in from reference TRBV5-8 and TRBJ2-7): EAGVTQSPTHLIKTRGQQATLRCSPISGHTSVYWYQQALGLGLQFLLWYDEGEERNRGNFPPRFSGRQFPNYSSELNVNALELEDSALYLCASSSKQGRGPYEQYFGPGTRLTVT.

The chain combines TRBV5-8 with TRBJ2-7; maybe TRBD1 (5 bases). V lost 3 bases and J 0 bases, leaving 19 bases between the germline ends. Germline V lookup: CDR1 SGHTS, CDR2 YDEGEE. The CDR3 length is 17 residues. The CDR3 loop is CASSSRADRDLSYEQYF. DNA for the CDR3: TGTGCCAGCAGCTCCCGGGCCGACAGAGATCTCTCCTACGAGCAGTACTTC.

The chain links TRBV5-1 to TRBJ2-7; a possible D gene is TRBD2 (6 bases). Trimming took 4 bases from V and 6 from J, leaving 23 bases between them. The CDR3 has 16 amino acids. Germline assignment: CDR1 SGHRS and CDR2 YFSETQ. As DNA, the CDR3 is TGCGCCAGCAGCCCACGTACCCGACTAGATAAAGGCGAGCAGTACTTC. Translation: CASSPRTRLDKGEQYF.

This clone appeared a few times. The chain has TRBV11-3 and TRBJ1-1, with a weak D call TRBD1 (6 bases). The CDR3 has 13 residues. Trimming took off 5 bases at V and 7 bases at J, with 14 bases between the two ends. Germline V gives CDR1 SGHNT, CDR2 YENEEA. The CDR3 region has the DNA TGTGCCAGCAGCGCCTCAGGGGCTGGTGAAGCTTTCTTT. Protein sequence: CASSASGAGEAFF.

In this sample, this clone turned up a few times. V gene TRBV9 combines with J gene TRBJ2-5; D unclear. V was pared by 0 bases and J by 1 base, with 7 bases between. The CDR3 extends over 14 amino acids. Per the germline V gene, CDR1 is SGDLS and CDR2 is YYNGEE. Written as DNA, the CDR3 is TGTGCCAGCAGCGTAGAAGCACGCCAAGAGACCCAGTACTTC. Its protein is CASSVEARQETQYF.

The gene calls are TRBV5-1 and TRBJ2-7, with 8 nucleotides matching TRBD2. V dropped 3 bases and J dropped 4; count of bases not matched to a gene: 9. The CDR3 runs 15 residues. CDR1 is SGHRS and CDR2 is YFSETQ in the germline V gene. CDR3 bases: TGCGCCAGCAGCTATAGCGGGACTGGGGGGTACGAGCAGTACTTC. The encoded protein is CASSYSGTGGYEQYF.

This sequence joins TRBV11-2 and TRBJ2-1; D is unresolved. Germline CDR1 and CDR2: SGHAT and FQNNGV. The CDR3 consists of 16 residues. Trimming left V 0 bases short and J 11 bases short, with 20 bases between. Here the CDR3 DNA reads TGTGCCAGCAGCTTAGATGGCGGCCGATCGGAGATTAAGCAGTTCTTC. This sequence encodes CASSLDGGRSEIKQFF.

The chain combines TRBV5-1 with TRBJ1-6, with 11 positions matching TRBD1. Germline CDR1 reads SGHRS; CDR2 reads YFSETQ. Trimming cost V 4 bases and J 7 bases; bases outside gene matches: 4. There are 15 residues in the CDR3. Written as DNA, the CDR3 is TGCGCCAGCAGCCAGGACAGGGGGCAGAATTCACCCCTCCACTTT. It specifies CASSQDRGQNSPLHF.

The CDR3 here is CASSKYSETEQFF. CDR3 bases: TGTGCCAGCAGCAAGTATAGCGAAACTGAGCAGTTCTTC. The V and J genes are TRBV7-9 and TRBJ2-1; the D gene is possibly TRBD2 (5 bases). V was clipped by 5 bases and J by 9 bases, with 14 bases between them. CDR3 length equals 13 residues. Germline V gene data show CDR1 as SEHNR and CDR2 as FQNEAQ (reference sequence).

This clone occurred a few times. Written as DNA, the CDR3 is TGTGCCAGCAGCGCAGACCGGGGGACCTACGAGCAGTACTTC. It encodes CASSADRGTYEQYF. The chain couples TRBV4-2 to TRBJ2-7, with D possibly being TRBD2 (6 bases). V lost 5 bases, J lost 2 bases, and 13 bases lay in between. The CDR3 loop spans 14 amino acids. Germline V lookup: CDR1 LGHNA, CDR2 YNFKEQ.

The rearrangement joins TRBV10-1 to TRBJ1-3, with D hard to call. Trimming stripped 0 bases from V and 2 bases from J, with 8 bases between. Germline V gene lookup returns CDR1 WNHNN and CDR2 SYGVQD (reference sequence). The length of the CDR3 is 15 residues. The CDR3, as DNA: TGCGCCAGCAGTGAGTCAGGAGCCCCTGGAAACACCATATATTTT. This translates into CASSESGAPGNTIYF.

This clone has just a few counts. V usage is TRBV27 and J usage is TRBJ2-5, with 7 bases lining up with TRBD2. The V gene end was trimmed by 6 bases and the J gene end by 2 bases; junction bases not matched to a gene: 12. Germline V gene sequence: CDR1 MNHEY, CDR2 SMNVEV (reference sequence). The CDR3 is 16 amino acids. DNA for the CDR3: TGTGCCAGCAGGACTAGCTCACTACGGCCACAAGAGACCCAGTACTTC. This gives the protein CASRTSSLRPQETQYF.

In this sample, this clone turned up a few times. V is TRBV6-5 and J is TRBJ2-2; possible D gene TRBD2, 5 bases. CDR1 and CDR2 from the germline V gene are MNHEY and SVGAGI. Trimming shortened V by 5 bases and J by 6 bases, and 10 bases separated the two germline ends. The CDR3 loop spans 13 amino acids. The CDR3 DNA reads as TGTGCCAGCAGTACGGCCGGGGCCGGGGAGCTGTTTTTT. The encoded protein is CASSTAGAGELFF.

This clone was seen a handful of times. CDR3 coding DNA: TGCGCCAGCAGCTTGGGCAGGGGATTTCCGAATGAAAAACTGTTTTTT. Its translation is CASSLGRGFPNEKLFF. V gene TRBV5-1 combines with J gene TRBJ1-4; weak D call: TRBD1 (6 bases). CDR1 and CDR2 from the germline V gene are SGHRS and YFSETQ. This CDR3 contains 16 residues. V was shortened by 0 bases and J by 5 bases, with 14 bases between the two germline ends. Full variable domain (rest looked up from reference TRBV5-1 and TRBJ1-4): KAGVTQTPRYLIKTRGQQVTLSCSPISGHRSVSWYQQTPGQGLQFLFEYFSETQRNKGNFPGRFSGRQFSNSRSEMNVSTLELGDSALYLCASSLGRGFPNEKLFFGSGTQLSVL.

Only a few counts were recorded for this clone. The chain is built from TRBV18 and TRBJ1-1; a possible D gene is TRBD1 (6 bases). Germline lookup yields CDR1 KGHSH and CDR2 LQKENI. This CDR3 region has 13 residues. V lost 5 bases to trimming and J lost 6 bases, with 13 bases between them. The CDR3: CASSSGVGAEAFF. The DNA for the CDR3 is TGTGCCAGCTCATCAGGGGTTGGGGCTGAAGCTTTCTTT.

The chain has TRBV5-8 and TRBJ2-1; 14 bases are shared with TRBD2. After removal of 0 bases from V and 8 bases from J, the junction contained 7 bases not matched to a gene. CDR3 length equals 17 residues. The germline CDR1 and CDR2 sequences are SGHTS and YDEGEE. CDR3 protein: CASSLEGTSGSGDEQFF. The CDR3 DNA reads TGTGCCAGCAGCTTGGAGGGGACTAGCGGGAGCGGTGATGAGCAGTTCTTC.

This chain connects TRBV18 to TRBJ2-7, with D tentatively TRBD2 (6 bases). V lost 3 bases and J 4 bases, leaving 10 bases between the germline ends. The V gene's germline CDR1 is KGHSH and CDR2 LQKENI. The length of the CDR3 is 13 residues. The CDR3 DNA reads TGTGCCAGCTCACCTGCGGGGATGTACGAGCAGTACTTC. It codes for CASSPAGMYEQYF.

The rearrangement links TRBV9 to TRBJ2-5; the D gene is possibly TRBD1 (6 bases). Germline CDR1 is SGDLS and CDR2 is YYNGEE. The CDR3 is 14 residues long. Trimming took 2 bases from V and 1 from J, leaving 9 bases between them. CDR3 nucleotides: TGTGCCAGCAGCGTTGGGACACTCCAAGAGACCCAGTACTTC. The encoded protein is CASSVGTLQETQYF.

The chain links TRBV18 to TRBJ1-6; D unclear. The CDR3 has 14 residues. The V gene's germline CDR1 is KGHSH and CDR2 LQKENI. Trimming pared 3 bases from V and 10 bases from J, leaving 13 bases between. The CDR3, as DNA: TGTGCCAGCTCACCCGAGGAGGGCCGATCACCCCTCCACTTT. It yields the protein CASSPEEGRSPLHF.

This clone turned up a few times. This chain uses TRBV27 with TRBJ1-2; 10 nucleotides align to TRBD1. Germline V CDR1 and CDR2: MNHEY, SMNVEV (reference sequence). The CDR3 runs to 13 residues. The V segment lost 5 bases and the J segment 7 bases; nucleotides outside the gene matches: 4. DNA of the CDR3: TGTGCCAGCAGTCCGGACAGGGGGTTTGGCTACACCTTC. Translating gives CASSPDRGFGYTF.

The V call is TRBV28, the J call TRBJ2-2; 9 bases match TRBD1. In germline, CDR1 is MDHEN, CDR2 SYDVKM. The CDR3 is made up of 14 amino acids. Trimming at V came to 6 bases and at J to 4 bases, leaving 3 bases not matched to a gene. The CDR3 nucleotides read TGTGCCAGCAGCTCGGGACAGGGCACCGGGGAGCTGTTTTTT. It codes for CASSSGQGTGELFF. The full variable domain, completed using reference TRBV28 and TRBJ2-2, is DVKVTQSSRYLVKRTGEKVFLECVQDMDHENMFWYRQDPGLGLRLIYFSYDVKMKEKGDIPEGYSVSREKKERFSLILESASTNQTSMYLCASSSGQGTGELFFGEGSRLTVL.

This clone was counted a few times. The chain employs TRBV14 and TRBJ2-3; TRBD2 agrees at 10 bases. Unmatched junction bases numbered 12, after V lost 6 bases and J lost 3 bases. The germline gives CDR1 SGHDN, CDR2 FVKESK. This CDR3 region has 17 residues. Here the CDR3 reads CASSPRVSGRRTDTQYF. For the CDR3, the DNA is TGTGCCAGCAGTCCGAGGGTTAGCGGGAGGAGGACAGATACGCAGTATTTT.

The chain is built from TRBV19 and TRBJ2-2; 9 bases are shared with TRBD1. Germline V gene data show CDR1 as LNHDA and CDR2 as SQIVND (reference sequence). This CDR3 contains 15 residues. Trimming cost V 5 bases and J 5 bases; bases outside gene matches: 6. The CDR3 region has the DNA TGTGCCAGTAGTCCCGGACAGGGGAGGACCGGGGAGCTGTTTTTT. Its translation is CASSPGQGRTGELFF. Together with reference TRBV19 and TRBJ2-2, the CDR3 gives the full variable domain: DGGITQSPKYLFRKEGQNVTLSCEQNLNHDAMYWYRQDPGQGLRLIYYSQIVNDFQKGDIAEGYSVSREKKESFPLTVTSAQKNPTAFYLCASSPGQGRTGELFFGEGSRLTVL.

This clone was recorded a few times. The gene calls are TRBV6-1 and TRBJ2-7, with TRBD1 as a possible D gene (6 bases). The CDR3 totals 15 residues. V lost 6 bases to trimming and J lost 0 bases, with 15 bases between them. In germline, CDR1 is MNHNS, CDR2 SASEGT. CDR3 amino acids: CASRQGWLSSYEQYF. The CDR3, as DNA: TGTGCCAGCAGACAGGGTTGGCTAAGCTCCTACGAGCAGTACTTC.

This clone was observed a handful of times. In DNA, the CDR3 is TGTGCCTGGAGTCCCGCGGACAGGGGGAATTGGTATGGCTACACCTTC. As protein: CAWSPADRGNWYGYTF. This chain joins TRBV30 and TRBJ1-2, with 10 bases matching TRBD1. Trimming took 2 bases from V and 5 from J; bases not matched to a gene: 11. This CDR3 has 16 amino acids. Germline V lookup: CDR1 GTSNPN, CDR2 SVGIG (reference sequence).

This clone was seen a few times. The chain carries TRBV2 and TRBJ1-3; 7 nucleotides match TRBD1. V was pared by 4 bases and J by 2 bases, with 5 bases of the junction left unmatched. CDR3 length: 15 amino acids. The germline CDR1 and CDR2 sequences are SNHLY and FYNNEI. CDR3 bases: TGTGCCAGCAGTGTCCCACAGGGGACTGGAAACACCATATATTTT. Its protein is CASSVPQGTGNTIYF.

The V call is TRBV18, the J call TRBJ1-5, with 12 bases aligning to TRBD1. The ends lost 5 bases at V and 2 bases at J; junction bases unmatched: 1. Germline loops: CDR1 KGHSH, CDR2 LQKENI. The CDR3 covers 15 residues. CDR3 region: CASSGTGGRNQPQHF. The DNA for the CDR3 is TGTGCCAGCTCAGGGACAGGGGGCCGCAATCAGCCCCAGCATTTT.